The 21 T cell receptor beta chains given below trace back to one sample, sequenced in a study of identical twins (dated by TCRdb to 2016 to 2017). Receptor libraries were prepared by 5' RACE. Sequenced using an Illumina HiSeq 2000. TCRdb trimmed public reads at Q25 via fastp, called clones via MiXCR and kept in-frame beta chains. Every CDR3 protein is listed once, alongside the most common genes and DNA of its rows. Present in this sample are about 520,000 distinct CDR3 sequences, approximately 22% of which were seen just once. The ten largest clones take up under 0.95% of the sample. Separately, the same data were catalogued under a study of T cells expressing NK-cell markers.

The sequenced material came from CD4+ T cells sorted from blood. These TCRs come from a woman between 18 and 29 years old in good health.

The genes are TRBV6-1 and TRBJ2-3; 7 positions agree with TRBD1. CDR3 size: 13 residues. Germline V gene lookup returns CDR1 MNHNS and CDR2 SASEGT. Germline trimming cut 5 bases from V and 5 bases from J; bases unmatched to any gene: 4. CDR3 in amino acids: CASSLTGVDTQYF. CDR3 DNA: TGTGCCAGCAGTCTTACAGGGGTAGATACGCAGTATTTT.

The chain uses TRBV7-8 and TRBJ2-5; possibly TRBD2 for D (5 bases). Germline CDR1 SGHVS, CDR2 FQNEAQ. Trimming took 5 bases from V and 9 from J, leaving 25 bases between them. The length of the CDR3 is 16 residues. In nucleotides, the CDR3 is TGTGCCAGCAGCCAGCTGGGCGGGTGGGAAACGGAGGCCCAGTACTTC. Protein: CASSQLGGWETEAQYF.

V is TRBV29-1 and J is TRBJ1-2, with D uncertain. Trimming shortened V by 4 bases and J by 6 bases, and 12 bases separated the two germline ends. CDR1 and CDR2 from the germline V gene are SQVTM and ANQGSEA. The CDR3 runs to 12 residues. CDR3 sequence reads: CSVARGTDGYTF. The DNA for the CDR3 is TGCAGCGTTGCCCGGGGAACGGATGGCTACACCTTC.

This clonotype has just a few counts. This chain connects TRBV15 to TRBJ2-7, with TRBD2 as a possible D gene (6 bases). The CDR3 is 12 residues long. Germline-derived CDR1 and CDR2 are LNHNV and YYDKDF (reference sequence). V shed 3 bases and J shed 9 bases, with 12 bases lying between them. The DNA for the CDR3 is TGTGCCACCAGCAGGGTGGGGCGGGGGCAGTACTTC. Translated, it gives CATSRVGRGQYF.

The CDR3 region is CASRGQGLADTQYF. The CDR3 region has the DNA TGCGCCAGCAGGGGACAGGGGTTAGCAGATACGCAGTATTTT. The chain carries TRBV5-1 and TRBJ2-3, with 10 nucleotides matching TRBD1. Germline CDR1 SGHRS, CDR2 YFSETQ. The J segment lost 4 bases and the V segment lost 5 bases, leaving 4 bases of the junction unmatched. The CDR3 has 14 residues.

V is TRBV7-9 and J is TRBJ2-4; D is perhaps TRBD2 (5 bases). This CDR3 region has 15 residues. In germline, CDR1 is SEHNR, CDR2 FQNEAQ (reference sequence). Trimming took off 0 bases at V and 3 bases at J, with 9 bases between the two ends. CDR3 loop: CASSLAWGDKNIQYF. For the CDR3, the DNA is TGTGCCAGCAGCTTAGCGTGGGGAGACAAAAACATTCAGTACTTC.

J is TRBJ1-1 and V is TRBV10-3; D unresolved. V lost 6 bases to trimming and J lost 1 base, with 9 bases between them. CDR1 ENHRY and CDR2 SYGVKD come from the germline V gene. The CDR3 has 13 amino acids. CDR3 nucleotides: TGTGCCATCAGCTCTGGGCCGAACACTGAAGCTTTCTTT. It yields the protein CAISSGPNTEAFF.

This rearrangement joins TRBV5-4 to TRBJ1-2; TRBD1 agrees at 8 bases. This CDR3 has 14 amino acids. The trim removed 4 bases at V and 4 bases at J, leaving 6 bases unmatched. CDR1 SGHNT and CDR2 YYREEE come from the germline V gene (reference sequence). The CDR3 protein is CASSDDRGVYGYTF. CDR3 in DNA: TGTGCCAGCAGCGATGACAGGGGAGTCTATGGCTACACCTTC.

V gene TRBV6-2 or TRBV6-3 combines with J gene TRBJ2-1; D may be TRBD2 (6 bases). Germline V gene data show CDR1 as MNHEY and CDR2 as SVGEGT. The V gene lost 6 bases and the J gene lost 3 bases, with 24 bases spanning the gap. The CDR3 loop spans 18 amino acids. The CDR3, as DNA: TGTGCCAGCAGGCCCCGACTGAAAGCGGGTAGTTTCTACAATGAGCAGTTCTTC. It is translated as CASRPRLKAGSFYNEQFF.

This clonotype came up a few times. The genes are TRBV7-2 and TRBJ2-7, with D possibly TRBD2 on 6 matching bases. This CDR3 is 16 amino acids long. V dropped 1 base and J dropped 2 bases, with 15 bases sitting between them. Germline V lookup: CDR1 SGHTA, CDR2 FQGNSA. The DNA for the CDR3 is TGTGCCAGCAGCTTAGGAAGTGGGACTCTTGCCTACGAGCAGTACTTC. Its protein is CASSLGSGTLAYEQYF.

This clonotype was counted a few times. J is TRBJ2-3 and V is TRBV12-3 or TRBV12-4; possibly TRBD1 for D (7 bases). V shed 5 bases and J shed 6 bases, with 18 bases lying between them. This CDR3 comprises 15 residues. CDR3: CASSPGGSQGDTQYF. The CDR3 nucleotides are TGTGCCAGCAGTCCAGGGGGGTCCCAGGGGGATACGCAGTATTTT.

This clonotype is a singleton in its sample. The chain links TRBV6-1 to TRBJ2-3, with TRBD2 identical over 9 bases. CDR1 is MNHNS and CDR2 is SASEGT in the germline V gene. J was trimmed by 2 bases and V by 7 bases; bases with no gene match: 10. The CDR3 covers 16 residues. In nucleotides, the CDR3 is TGTGCCAGCACTCGGGCGGGGGGGCGATTCACAGATACGCAGTATTTT. Protein product: CASTRAGGRFTDTQYF.

The chain links TRBV7-6 to TRBJ1-3, with D perhaps matching TRBD1 (5 bases). This CDR3 has 16 amino acids. Germline V lookup: CDR1 SGHVS, CDR2 FNYEAQ. V lost 0 bases, J lost 1 base, and 10 bases lay in between. CDR3 region: CASSLAQGRSGNTIYF. The CDR3 bases are TGTGCCAGCAGCTTAGCTCAGGGACGGTCTGGAAACACCATATATTTT.

The chain carries TRBV7-2 and TRBJ2-7, with 7 bases fitting TRBD2. This CDR3 is 15 amino acids long. J lost 6 bases, V lost 1 base, and 9 bases had no gene match. Germline CDR1 SGHTA, CDR2 FQGNSA. CDR3 region: CASSLVRAGLGEQYF. The DNA of the CDR3 is TGTGCCAGCAGCTTAGTGCGAGCGGGACTTGGCGAGCAGTACTTC. The entire variable domain, with the rest obtained from reference TRBV7-2 and TRBJ2-7, is as follows: GAGVSQSPSNKVTEKGKDVELRCDPISGHTALYWYRQSLGQGLEFLIYFQGNSAPDKSGLPSDRFSAERTGGSVSTLTIQRTQQEDSAVYLCASSLVRAGLGEQYFGPGTRLTVT.

This clonotype turned up a few times. CDR3 sequence reads: CASSLATLSYEQYF. The CDR3 DNA sequence: TGTGCCAGCAGCCTAGCGACCCTATCCTACGAGCAGTACTTC. The chain employs TRBV12-3 or TRBV12-4 and TRBJ2-7, with a weak D call TRBD2 (6 bases). CDR3 size: 14 residues. Trimming removed 6 bases from V and 1 base from J, with 13 bases in between.

The table lists this clonotype with a few counts. V usage is TRBV6-5 and J usage is TRBJ2-1; D is perhaps TRBD2 (5 bases). Germline-derived CDR1 and CDR2 are MNHEY and SVGAGI. This CDR3 has 18 residues. V gave up 0 bases and J gave up 9 bases, with 24 bases separating them. Written as DNA, the CDR3 is TGTGCCAGCAGTTACTCGAGAGGGTACAGACCTGCCACATTTGAGCAGTTCTTC. Translation gives CASSYSRGYRPATFEQFF.

This clonotype was detected only a few times. This chain connects TRBV25-1 to TRBJ2-1, with 11 bases matching TRBD2. This CDR3 is 16 amino acids long. CDR1 and CDR2 from the germline V gene are MGHDK and SYGVNS. Trimming removed 4 bases from V and 4 bases from J; junction bases left unmatched: 6. The CDR3, as DNA: TGTGCCAGCAGTGGTCTCACTAGCGGGGGTTACAATGAGCAGTTCTTC. It translates to CASSGLTSGGYNEQFF.

J is TRBJ2-7 and V is TRBV10-3, with D perhaps matching TRBD1 (6 bases). CDR1 is ENHRY, CDR2 SYGVKD, per germline. There are 15 residues in the CDR3. V lost 2 bases and J 4 bases, leaving 15 bases between the germline ends. CDR3 loop: CAISENKGHLYEQYF. CDR3 nucleotides: TGTGCCATCAGTGAGAATAAGGGACACTTATACGAGCAGTACTTC.

V and J are TRBV7-9 and TRBJ2-5; 9 positions agree with TRBD2. The CDR3 is made up of 16 amino acids. V trimming: 4 bases; J trimming: 4 bases; junction bases outside the gene matches: 10. Germline V lookup: CDR1 SEHNR, CDR2 FQNEAQ (reference sequence). CDR3 protein: CASSSASGRRGETQYF. Written as DNA, the CDR3 is TGTGCCAGCAGCTCCGCCAGCGGGAGGAGGGGAGAGACCCAGTACTTC.

The V and J genes are TRBV12-3 or TRBV12-4 and TRBJ1-2; D is uncertain. The V and J ends lost 0 bases and 2 bases respectively, with 7 bases between them. There are 14 residues in the CDR3. The CDR3 is CASSLADRNYGYTF. The CDR3 DNA follows: TGTGCCAGCAGTTTAGCCGACCGGAACTATGGCTACACCTTC.

This clonotype was seen at least ten times. This chain connects TRBV12-3 or TRBV12-4 to TRBJ2-1; D possibly corresponds to TRBD2 (5 bases). The V and J ends lost 7 bases and 6 bases respectively, with 13 bases between them. The CDR3 has 13 residues. Here the CDR3 DNA reads TGTGCCAGCAATTCCGACGGGGTCAATGAGCAGTTCTTC. Translation gives CASNSDGVNEQFF.